This record looks at one T cell receptor (beta chain) sequence and its context. What it binds is unknown. One junction end does not reproduce the germline sequence, and a read error may be involved. The identical CDR3 is also encoded by other nucleotide sequences in the sample. Second-dose intervals near 4 or 12 weeks were combined. The sample belongs to a study of T cell responses to AZD1222 COVID-19 vaccine. General study results and limits: Spike-spanning, vaccine-associated CD4 TCRs were dominant at 160-218 and 743-854. Per reports, nearly half of all spike-specific TCRs target regions that are unmutated in variants. Only a handful of people who got AZD1222 tested seropositive at baseline.

CDR3 length: 14 amino acids. Germline CDR1 SSHAT, CDR2 FNYEAQ (reference sequence). The assay was immunoSEQ multiplex PCR, and TCRdb's table has in-frame clones only and misses some. Here the sample spans about 140,000 clones, 80% to 95% being singletons. The chain recombines TRBV7-7 with TRBJ2-2, with D uncertain. The TCR was taken from an adult who received the AZD1222 COVID-19 vaccine. Sequenced here: peripheral blood, sampled 28 days after the second AZD1222 dose. The CDR3 loop is CASRSTGNTGELFF. Written as DNA, the CDR3 is TGTGCTAGCAGGTCGACGGGGAACACCGGGGAGCTGTTTTTT.